This T cell receptor beta chain was obtained from a study of control samples from healthy donors and cancer patients. Produced via immunoSEQ multiplex PCR; TCRdb's table is partial and in-frame only. The sample shows 100,000 to 110,000 clones, 87% of them seen only once. V lost 6 bases to trimming and J lost 6 bases, with 12 bases between them. Per germline, CDR1 ENHRY and CDR2 SYGVKD. This CDR3 is built from 13 residues. The sample comprised blood. The rearrangement uses TRBV10-3 and TRBJ1-5; no definite D call. The TCR sequence derives from a woman aged 45 to 65 in good health. CDR3 sequence reads: CAIRPTGGQPQHF. The CDR3 DNA follows: TGTGCCATCAGGCCTACGGGAGGTCAGCCCCAGCATTTT.